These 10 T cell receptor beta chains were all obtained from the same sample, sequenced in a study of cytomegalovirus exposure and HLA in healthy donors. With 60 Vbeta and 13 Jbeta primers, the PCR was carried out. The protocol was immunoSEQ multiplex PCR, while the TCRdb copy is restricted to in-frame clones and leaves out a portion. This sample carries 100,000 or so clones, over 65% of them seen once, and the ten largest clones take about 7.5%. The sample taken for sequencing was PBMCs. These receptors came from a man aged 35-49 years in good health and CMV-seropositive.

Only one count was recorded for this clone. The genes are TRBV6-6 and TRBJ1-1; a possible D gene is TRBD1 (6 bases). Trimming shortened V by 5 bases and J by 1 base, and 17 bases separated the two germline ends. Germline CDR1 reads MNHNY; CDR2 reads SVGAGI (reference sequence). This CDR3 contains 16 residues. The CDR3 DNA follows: TGTGCCAGCAGTCCGCAAACAGGGTCTGGGAACACTGAAGCTTTCTTT. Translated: CASSPQTGSGNTEAFF.

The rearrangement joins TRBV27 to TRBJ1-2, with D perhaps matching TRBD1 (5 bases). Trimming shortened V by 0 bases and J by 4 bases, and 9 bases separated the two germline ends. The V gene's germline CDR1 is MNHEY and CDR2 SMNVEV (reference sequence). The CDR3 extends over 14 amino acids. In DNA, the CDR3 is TGTGCCAGCAGTTTATCGTCCGGGGGCTATGGCTACACCTTC. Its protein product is CASSLSSGGYGYTF.

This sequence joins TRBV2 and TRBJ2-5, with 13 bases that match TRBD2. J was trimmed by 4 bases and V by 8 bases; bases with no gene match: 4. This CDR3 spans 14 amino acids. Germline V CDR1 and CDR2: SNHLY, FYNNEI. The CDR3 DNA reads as TGTGCCAGCCAACTAGCGGGAGGGCCAGAGACCCAGTACTTC. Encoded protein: CASQLAGGPETQYF.

As DNA, the CDR3 is TGTGCCAGCCGGGAGGGGGGCAGCTCCTACGAGCAGTACTTC. This sequence encodes CASREGGSSYEQYF. The chain couples TRBV28 to TRBJ2-7; TRBD2 agrees at 8 bases. Germline loops: CDR1 MDHEN, CDR2 SYDVKM. The CDR3 consists of 14 residues. Trimming at V came to 8 bases and at J to 0 bases, leaving 6 bases not matched to a gene.

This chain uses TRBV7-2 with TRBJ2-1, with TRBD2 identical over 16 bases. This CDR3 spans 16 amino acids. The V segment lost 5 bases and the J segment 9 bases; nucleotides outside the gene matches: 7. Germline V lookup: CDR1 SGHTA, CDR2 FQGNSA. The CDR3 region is CASSPGGTSGRGEQFF. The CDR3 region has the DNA TGTGCCAGCAGCCCCGGTGGGACTAGCGGGAGGGGTGAGCAGTTCTTC.

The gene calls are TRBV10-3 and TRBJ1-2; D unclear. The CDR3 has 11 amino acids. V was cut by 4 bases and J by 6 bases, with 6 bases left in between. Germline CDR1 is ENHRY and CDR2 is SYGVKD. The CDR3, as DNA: TGTGCCATCAGTGTGGCAGATGGCTACACCTTC. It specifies CAISVADGYTF.

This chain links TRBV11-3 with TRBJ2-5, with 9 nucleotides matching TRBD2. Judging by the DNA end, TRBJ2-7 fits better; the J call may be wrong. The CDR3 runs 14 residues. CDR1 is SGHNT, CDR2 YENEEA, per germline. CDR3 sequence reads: CASSPLAGGYEQYF. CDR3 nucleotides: TGTGCCAGCAGCCCCTTGGCGGGAGGGTACGAGCAGTACTTC.

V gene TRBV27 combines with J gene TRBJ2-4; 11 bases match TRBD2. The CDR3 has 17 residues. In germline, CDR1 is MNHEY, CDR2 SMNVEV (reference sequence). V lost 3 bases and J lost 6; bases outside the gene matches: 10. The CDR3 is CASSFLGASGGPNIQYF. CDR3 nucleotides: TGTGCCAGCAGTTTTTTGGGTGCTAGCGGGGGGCCAAACATTCAGTACTTC.

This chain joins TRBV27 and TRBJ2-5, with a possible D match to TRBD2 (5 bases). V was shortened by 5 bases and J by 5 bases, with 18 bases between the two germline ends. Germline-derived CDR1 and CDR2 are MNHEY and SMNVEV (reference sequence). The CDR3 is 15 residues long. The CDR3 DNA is TGTGCCAGCAGTGTTATCGGGAAGGCGAAGGAGACCCAGTACTTC. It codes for CASSVIGKAKETQYF.

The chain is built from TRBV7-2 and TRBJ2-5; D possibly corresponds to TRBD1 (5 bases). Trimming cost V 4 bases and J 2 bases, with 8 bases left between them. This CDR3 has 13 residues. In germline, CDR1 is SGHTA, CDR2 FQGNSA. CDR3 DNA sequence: TGTGCCAGCAGCTCAGGACATCAAGAGACCCAGTACTTC. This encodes CASSSGHQETQYF. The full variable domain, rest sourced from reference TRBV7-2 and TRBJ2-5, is GAGVSQSPSNKVTEKGKDVELRCDPISGHTALYWYRQSLGQGLEFLIYFQGNSAPDKSGLPSDRFSAERTGGSVSTLTIQRTQQEDSAVYLCASSSGHQETQYFGPGTRLLVL.